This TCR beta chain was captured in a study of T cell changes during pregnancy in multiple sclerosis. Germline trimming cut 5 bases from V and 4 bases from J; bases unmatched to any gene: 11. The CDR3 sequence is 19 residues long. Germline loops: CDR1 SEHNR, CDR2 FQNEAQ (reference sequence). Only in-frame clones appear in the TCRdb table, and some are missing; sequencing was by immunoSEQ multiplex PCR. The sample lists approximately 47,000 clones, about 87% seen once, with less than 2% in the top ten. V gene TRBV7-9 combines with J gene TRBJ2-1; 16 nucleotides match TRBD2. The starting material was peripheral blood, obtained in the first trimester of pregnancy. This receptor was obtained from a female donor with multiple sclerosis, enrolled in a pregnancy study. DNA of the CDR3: TGTGCCAGCAGCCGCAGTTCCGGGACTAGCGGGGGGGAATACAATGAGCAGTTCTTC. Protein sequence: CASSRSSGTSGGEYNEQFF.